This T cell receptor (beta chain) was documented in a study of blood T cell repertoires in COVID-19 (dated by TCRdb to the early 2020s). Broadly, across the study: Collaborator samples came from the United States, Italy and Spain and covered acute and convalescent phases of COVID-19. The material from the prospective study consisted of cDNA or gDNA derived from T cells, B-cell-depleted T cells, or PBMCs. Deeply sampled blood TCRbeta repertoires from subjects exposed to, actively infected with, or recovered from COVID-19 were included in the dataset. The repertoires were released in a freely available public database meant as a resource for research on the immune response to SARS-CoV-2. Samples were obtained from the ongoing ImmuneRACE study (first 160 participants) and from 1,254 subjects provided by 6 global collaborators. Sample metadata almost always included a de-identified subject ID, COVID-19 status, age in years and sex. Where available, HLA class I and class II types were taken from metadata supplied by the sample provider and were not determined by assay-based typing. Points the paper makes about the study in general: Clinical and demographic metadata were provided uncurated, with the amount varying by source and participant.

TCRbeta CDR3 regions were amplified from genomic DNA using the immunoSEQ Assay, a bias-controlled multiplex PCR. Per the original workflow: Nucleated cell counts per sample were estimated from amplification of reference gene primers within the assay. To quantify the absolute abundance of each unique TCRbeta CDR3 rearrangement, sequence reads were collapsed and filtered. For each sample, productive Simpson clonality was calculated by taking the square root of Simpson's diversity index across productive rearrangements. TCRdb mirrors the immuneACCESS table, restricted to in-frame sequences. Some clones are absent from its copies; in checked studies, under half trace to an unresolved V gene, and the reason for the others is unknown. That table furnishes V, J and clone size, whereas the DNA furnished D and trimming. This sample holds approximately 440,000 clones; roughly 88% were observed only once. In total, the top ten clones hold 0.6% of the sample.

CDR1 and CDR2 were assigned from the germline V gene (reference sequence) as SGHKS and YYEKEE. The CDR3 sequence holds 14 residues, the cysteine and phenylalanine included. Of the read, only the CDR3 DNA is kept; its 42 bases are in frame from base 1. V trim: 6 bases; J trim: 3 bases; unmatched bases: 6. In the prospective study, participants were roughly 18 to 100 years old, resided in about two dozen geographic areas of the United States, and were enrolled through a virtual design. In the prospective study, participants were assigned to cohorts based on the clinical history participants reported in a screening survey and a study questionnaire. ImmuneRACE Cohort 3 recovered participants were defined by two consecutive negative NP/OP PCR tests, healthcare professional clearance, or symptom resolution. In the prospective study, whole blood, serum and a nasopharyngeal or oropharyngeal swab were collected from each participant by mobile phlebotomists. Prospective study participants could optionally give additional blood draws and questionnaires over a roughly two-month period. Before DNA extraction, blood samples from the prospective study were shipped at room temperature or frozen.

This clone was seen only once. The antigen it recognizes is unknown. No base quality values were provided; no much bigger clone lies one nucleotide off. Input material: PBMCs or T cells enriched from blood (not recorded which). The rearrangement joined TRBV5-5 to TRBJ1-1; a stretch of 9 junction bases matches TRBD1. This clonotype originated in a man younger than 35 who had recovered from COVID-19. In nucleotides, the sequence is TGTGCCAGCACTGGGACAGGGTGGTACACTGAAGCTTTCTTT. Translated, this is CASTGTGWYTEAFF. The full variable domain, completed from the reference TRBV5-5 and TRBJ1-1 proteins outside the CDR3, reads DAGVTQSPTHLIKTRGQQVTLRCSPISGHKSVSWYQQVLGQGPQFIFQYYEKEERGRGNFPDRFSARQFPNYSSELNVNALLLGDSALYLCASTGTGWYTEAFFGQGTRLTVV.